This TCR beta chain appears in the sequencing data of a study of blood T cells in healthy people across ages. Study background: Template switching retrieved approximately one barcoded beta molecule for each two T cells.

The germline V and J ends were trimmed by 0 bases and 4 bases, with 15 bases remaining between them. Germline V gene lookup returns CDR1 MGHRA and CDR2 YSYEKL. The CDR3 consists of 16 residues. In the case of this clonotype: Its antigen remains unknown.

With a J-beta primer mix and a sample-barcoded 5' primer, a second PCR ran about 6 to 11 cycles. TCRdb reprocessed the 5' RACE reads with MiXCR, giving one entry per CDR3 protein. Of 650,000 to 950,000 distinct CDR3 sequences detected, about 42% appear once; the ten largest clones hold around 18%. General study points: Estimates drawn from one million T cells were deemed to understate diversity. Among long-lived donors, naive CD4+ cells were more numerous and diversity higher than in aged donors.

This chain joins TRBV4-1 and TRBJ1-1, with D possibly TRBD1 on 5 matching bases. The sample was blood. This clonotype was obtained from a man in his 60s in good health. CDR3 loop: CASSQDLAQGATEAFF. The CDR3 DNA follows: TGCGCCAGCAGCCAAGATTTAGCGCAAGGGGCCACTGAAGCTTTCTTT.